Below are 18 T cell receptor beta chains sequenced from a single sample in a study of blood T cell repertoires in COVID-19. Clones were read by immunoSEQ multiplex PCR, and TCRdb kept only the in-frame ones, dropping some. This sample carries 110,000 to 150,000 clones, over 70% of them seen once, and the ten largest clones take more than 1.5%. Sequencing input: peripheral blood. The receptors come from a woman aged 55-70 years with acute or convalescent COVID-19.

This clone has more than one count but fewer than ten. The rearrangement joins TRBV19 to TRBJ2-3; 11 nucleotides match TRBD2. Germline lookup yields CDR1 LNHDA and CDR2 SQIVND (reference sequence). This CDR3 has 16 amino acids. The V gene end was trimmed by 5 bases and the J gene end by 4 bases; junction bases not matched to a gene: 8. The CDR3 DNA reads as TGTGCCAGTAGTCTTATAGCGGGAGGGCCATCAGATACGCAGTATTTT. Protein sequence: CASSLIAGGPSDTQYF.

This clone occurred a few times. The chain carries TRBV7-2 and TRBJ2-3; D not resolved. The CDR3 sequence is 14 residues long. Trimming took off 1 base at V and 2 bases at J, with 7 bases between the two ends. Looked up from germline, CDR1 is SGHTA and CDR2 is FQGNSA. CDR3 residues: CASSLGGFTDTQYF. The CDR3 region has the DNA TGTGCCAGCAGCTTAGGCGGTTTCACAGATACGCAGTATTTT.

The chain combines TRBV10-2 with TRBJ2-3; 10 bases match TRBD2. Losses at the gene ends were 6 bases for V and 3 bases for J; bases not matched to a gene: 6. The CDR3 runs to 15 residues. CDR1 is WSHSY and CDR2 is SAAADI in the germline V gene. The CDR3 spells CASRTGLATTDTQYF. DNA for the CDR3: TGCGCCAGCAGGACGGGACTAGCGACAACAGATACGCAGTATTTT.

The CDR3 sequence is CATSRDQGGGETQYF. CDR3 sequence (DNA): TGTGCCACCAGCAGAGATCAAGGGGGTGGGGAGACCCAGTACTTC. The V call is TRBV15, the J call TRBJ2-5; tentative D call: TRBD1 (6 bases). The CDR3 is 15 residues long. Trimming shortened V by 0 bases and J by 5 bases, and 13 bases separated the two germline ends. Germline CDR1 reads LNHNV; CDR2 reads YYDKDF (reference sequence).

This sequence joins TRBV5-1 and TRBJ1-1, with D maybe TRBD1 (5 bases). V was clipped by 4 bases and J by 0 bases, with 16 bases between them. The CDR3 spans 16 residues. Looked up from germline, CDR1 is SGHRS and CDR2 is YFSETQ. CDR3 DNA: TGCGCCAGCAGCCCACTATCTAGGGACTTGAACACTGAAGCTTTCTTT. It codes for CASSPLSRDLNTEAFF.

About this clone itself: A much larger clone differs from this one at a single base, so this may be a read error. The chain carries TRBV11-2 and TRBJ2-7; D gene ambiguous. The CDR3 runs 11 residues. CDR1 is SGHAT, CDR2 FQNNGV, per germline. The V end was cut by 4 bases, the J end by 2 bases, with 3 bases between. The chain's CDR3 is CASSSTYEQYF. CDR3 coding DNA: TGTGCCAGCAGCTCCACCTACGAGCAGTACTTC.

This rearrangement joins TRBV29-1 to TRBJ2-5; D not resolved. CDR1 is SQVTM and CDR2 is ANQGSEA in the germline V gene. Trimming took 7 bases from V and 3 from J, leaving 18 bases between them. CDR3 length: 14 residues. The CDR3 protein is CSGVMSALKETQYF. The CDR3 coding sequence is TGCAGCGGGGTTATGTCAGCGTTAAAAGAGACCCAGTACTTC.

V gene TRBV27 combines with J gene TRBJ2-1; D might be TRBD1 (6 bases). The CDR3 covers 16 residues. The germline V gene has CDR1 MNHEY and CDR2 SMNVEV (reference sequence). V dropped 6 bases and J dropped 0 bases, with 15 bases sitting between them. The CDR3 region has the DNA TGTGCCAGCAGGCCTCAGGGGCCGAGCTCCTACAATGAGCAGTTCTTC. Translation: CASRPQGPSSYNEQFF.

The chain has TRBV19 and TRBJ2-3, with 10 bases matching TRBD2. The germline CDR1 and CDR2 sequences are LNHDA and SQIVND (reference sequence). Germline trimming cut 6 bases from V and 5 bases from J; bases unmatched to any gene: 11. This CDR3 region has 16 residues. The CDR3 sequence is CASRSPLAGVKDTQYF. CDR3 in DNA: TGTGCCAGTAGATCCCCCCTAGCGGGAGTGAAAGATACGCAGTATTTT.

The chain joins TRBV28 to TRBJ1-5; D unclear. CDR1 is MDHEN and CDR2 is SYDVKM in the germline V gene. V was shortened by 4 bases and J by 4 bases, with 5 bases between the two germline ends. The CDR3 length is 12 residues. This CDR3 is CASSSQNQPQHF. The CDR3 region has the DNA TGTGCCAGCAGTTCCCAAAATCAGCCCCAGCATTTT.

This clone was picked up one time. J is TRBJ2-1 and V is TRBV20-1; a weak D match, TRBD2 (5 bases). The V gene's germline CDR1 is DFQATT and CDR2 SNEGSKA (reference sequence). The V and J ends lost 2 bases and 10 bases respectively, with 9 bases between them. CDR3 size: 11 residues. CDR3 amino acids: CSARRSGEQFF. CDR3 nucleotides: TGCAGTGCTAGAAGAAGCGGCGAGCAGTTCTTC.

This chain joins TRBV6-2 or TRBV6-3 and TRBJ2-1; tentatively, D is TRBD1 (5 bases). Germline CDR1 MNHEY, CDR2 SVGEGT. CDR3 length: 12 residues. V lost 5 bases and J lost 9, with 11 bases in between. CDR3 protein: CASSDDSSEQFF. CDR3 nucleotides: TGTGCCAGCAGTGACGACAGTTCTGAGCAGTTCTTC.

This clone was seen more than once but under ten times. The chain links TRBV10-3 to TRBJ2-2, with TRBD2 matching over 7 bases. CDR3 length equals 15 residues. V dropped 3 bases and J dropped 6; count of bases not matched to a gene: 7. Per germline, CDR1 ENHRY and CDR2 SYGVKD. CDR3 DNA sequence: TGTGCCATCAGTGAAATGGGAGGGCCCGCCGGGGAGCTGTTTTTT. This sequence encodes CAISEMGGPAGELFF.

The chain uses TRBV30 and TRBJ2-2; a possible D gene is TRBD1 (6 bases). The CDR3 sequence is 16 residues long. Germline CDR1 reads GTSNPN; CDR2 reads SVGIG (reference sequence). The V and J ends lost 4 bases and 0 bases respectively, with 15 bases between them. As DNA, the CDR3 is TGTGCCTGGAAAGGACTTGGGGGCTCGAACACCGGGGAGCTGTTTTTT. This translates into CAWKGLGGSNTGELFF.

This clone was picked up one time. The chain recombines TRBV4-2 with TRBJ2-1, with 7 bases lining up with TRBD2. The germline gives CDR1 LGHNA, CDR2 YNFKEQ. V lost 4 bases to trimming and J lost 7 bases; unmatched junction nucleotides: 13. This CDR3 spans 16 amino acids. This CDR3 is CASSPQRGGVENEQFF. The CDR3 DNA reads TGTGCCAGCAGCCCCCAGAGGGGAGGGGTGGAGAATGAGCAGTTCTTC.

This sequence joins TRBV28 and TRBJ2-7; 8 positions agree with TRBD1. Germline V CDR1 and CDR2: MDHEN, SYDVKM. The V gene end was trimmed by 7 bases and the J gene end by 3 bases; junction bases not matched to a gene: 11. The CDR3 loop spans 15 amino acids. CDR3 bases: TGTGCCAGCACCCCGAGGGACAGGTTCCTCTACGAGCAGTACTTC. Its protein product is CASTPRDRFLYEQYF. Complete variable domain (other parts from reference TRBV28 and TRBJ2-7): DVKVTQSSRYLVKRTGEKVFLECVQDMDHENMFWYRQDPGLGLRLIYFSYDVKMKEKGDIPEGYSVSREKKERFSLILESASTNQTSMYLCASTPRDRFLYEQYFGPGTRLTVT.

The genes are TRBV6-2 or TRBV6-3 and TRBJ2-4, with 7 bases identical to TRBD2. This CDR3 has 14 amino acids. Trimming removed 2 bases from V and 11 bases from J; junction bases left unmatched: 9. Germline CDR1 is MNHEY and CDR2 is SVGEGT. The CDR3 sequence: CASSYGAGLFFQYF. CDR3 nucleotides: TGTGCCAGCAGTTACGGTGCGGGACTATTTTTTCAGTACTTC.

This chain's CDR3 is CAISEDSKRREKLFF. In nucleotides, the CDR3 is TGTGCCATCAGTGAAGACTCTAAGCGCCGTGAAAAACTGTTTTTT. The rearrangement joins TRBV10-3 to TRBJ1-4, with no clear D. Germline V CDR1 and CDR2: ENHRY, SYGVKD. This CDR3 has 15 residues. Trimming cost V 3 bases and J 7 bases, with 15 bases left between them.